Listed below are T cell receptor beta chains from one sample, sequenced in a study of T cells in Graves' hyperthyroidism and ophthalmopathy. TCRdb redid the calling of the multiplex PCR reads with MiXCR, one entry per CDR3 protein. This sample carries almost 600,000 distinct CDR3 sequences, 14% of them seen once, and the ten largest clones take more than 4.5%. The sequencing input was blood. Receptor source: a woman in her twenties or thirties with Graves' hyperthyroidism that later progressed to Graves' ophthalmopathy. CDR3s include the opening cysteine and the closing phenylalanine or tryptophan. D genes are given only for firm matches. Size is omitted from some rows. Given values are once, few, many or a class for expanded clones.

D gene	V gene	clone size	J gene	CDR3 DNA	CDR3 protein
TRBD1	TRBV12-3/TRBV12-4	many	TRBJ1-1	TGTGCCAGCAGTACGGGACAGGGGGCGTGGAACACTGAAGCTTTCTTT	CASSTGQGAWNTEAFF
TRBD2	TRBV24-1	many	TRBJ2-1	TGTGCCACCAGTGAACACCCCCAACTAGCGGGATCCAGGGGTGAGCAGTTCTTC	CATSEHPQLAGSRGEQFF
TRBD1	TRBV2	many	TRBJ1-5	TGTGCCAGCAGTGAAGCGCGACAGGGACGACAGCCCCAGCATTTT	CASSEARQGRQPQHF
NA	TRBV10-3	many	TRBJ1-1	TGTGCCATCAGCGAGGTCCTGGGCCTGGGGACTGAAGCTTTCTTT	CAISEVLGLGTEAFF
NA	TRBV2	many	TRBJ2-1	TGTGCCAGCCTCTCTAGCGCATTCTCCTACAATGAGCAGTTCTTC	CASLSSAFSYNEQFF
NA	TRBV9	many	TRBJ1-1	TGTGCCAGTTCCCGGGACAACTACATGAACACTGAAGCTTTCTTT	CASSRDNYMNTEAFF
NA	TRBV27	many	TRBJ2-2	TGTGCCAGCAGACAGGCCGGGGAGCTGTTTTTT	CASRQAGELFF
NA	TRBV7-3	many	TRBJ2-2	TGTGCCAGCAGCCCCGTACCACAGGGAAACACCGGGGAGCTGTTTTTT	CASSPVPQGNTGELFF
TRBD2	TRBV7-9	many	TRBJ2-1	TGTGCCAGCAGCTTGGGACTAGCGGGAGGCGGCGGTGAGCAGTTCTTC	CASSLGLAGGGGEQFF
NA	TRBV14	many	TRBJ2-7	TGTGCCAGCAGTTCGGGAATGGGGTACGAGCAGTACTTC	CASSSGMGYEQYF
TRBD1	TRBV11-3	many	TRBJ2-1	TGTGCCAGCAGGGGGGGACAGGGAATTATTGAGCAGTTCTTC	CASRGGQGIIEQFF
NA	TRBV10-3	many	TRBJ1-4	TGTGCCATCAGTGAGTCTGGCCCCGGATCTGAAAAACTGTTTTTT	CAISESGPGSEKLFF
NA	TRBV27	NA	TRBJ1-1	TGTGCCAGCAGAAGGGAGAGTGAAGCTTTCTTT	CASRRESEAFF
TRBD1	TRBV14	many	TRBJ1-1	TGTGCCAGCAGCGTAACCACCACAGGGGCTGAAGCTTTCTTT	CASSVTTTGAEAFF
TRBD2	TRBV24-1	many	TRBJ2-3	TGTGCCACCAGTGATCCAGCGGGAAGCGGGACAGATACGCAGTATTTT	CATSDPAGSGTDTQYF
NA	TRBV19	NA	TRBJ1-2	TGTGCCAGTAGTATAGCCACCGGGGACGGCTACACCTTC	CASSIATGDGYTF
TRBD2	TRBV5-1	NA	TRBJ2-3	TGCGCCAGCAGCTTGGAGGCTAGCGGGGGGATCACAGATACGCAGTATTTT	CASSLEASGGITDTQYF
NA	TRBV29-1	many	TRBJ2-1	TGCAGCGTCGGTCAACTAGTTAGGGGTGAGCAGTTCTTC	CSVGQLVRGEQFF
NA	TRBV7-3	NA	TRBJ2-7	TGTGCCAGCAGCCCCACGACCGGTTGGGGATACGAGCACTACTTC	CASSPTTGWGYEHYF
TRBD2	TRBV24-1	NA	TRBJ2-1	TGTGCCACCAGTGATCCGCCGGGGGGGCAGTTCTTC	CATSDPPGGQFF
NA	TRBV6-7	many	TRBJ2-7	TGTGCCAGCTCCTACCCCGGACACTCCACCTACGAGCAGTACTTC	CASSYPGHSTYEQYF
TRBD1	TRBV6-2/TRBV6-3	many	TRBJ1-2	TGTGCCACTCGATTCCGGGACAGAGGTTGGAACTATGGCTACACCTTC	CATRFRDRGWNYGYTF
NA	TRBV13	many	TRBJ1-4	TGTGCCAGCAGCCTCACAAAGAAGACTCCCGCAACTAATGAAAAACTGTTTTTT	CASSLTKKTPATNEKLFF
TRBD2	TRBV20-1	many	TRBJ2-5	TGCAGTGCTAGAGATCCCGGGAGGGCCCAAGAGACCCAGTACTTC	CSARDPGRAQETQYF
TRBD2	TRBV7-8	once	TRBJ2-7	TGTGCCAGCAGTTTACATCCCTTGGCGGGAGCACGGGAGCAGTACTTC	CASSLHPLAGAREQYF